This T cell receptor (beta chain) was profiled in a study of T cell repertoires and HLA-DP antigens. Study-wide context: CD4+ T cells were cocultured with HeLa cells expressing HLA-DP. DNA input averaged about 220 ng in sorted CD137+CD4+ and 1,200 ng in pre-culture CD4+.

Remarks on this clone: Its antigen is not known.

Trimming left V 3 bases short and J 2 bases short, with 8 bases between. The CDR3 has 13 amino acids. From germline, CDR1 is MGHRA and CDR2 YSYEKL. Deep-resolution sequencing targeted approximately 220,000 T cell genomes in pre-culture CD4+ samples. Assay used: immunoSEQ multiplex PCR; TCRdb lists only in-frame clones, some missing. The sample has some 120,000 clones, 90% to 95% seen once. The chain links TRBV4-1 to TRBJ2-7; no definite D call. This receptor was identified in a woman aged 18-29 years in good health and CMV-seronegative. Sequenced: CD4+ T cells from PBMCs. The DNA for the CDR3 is TGCGCCAGCAGCCACCAAGTAACCTACGAGCAGTACTTC. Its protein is CASSHQVTYEQYF.